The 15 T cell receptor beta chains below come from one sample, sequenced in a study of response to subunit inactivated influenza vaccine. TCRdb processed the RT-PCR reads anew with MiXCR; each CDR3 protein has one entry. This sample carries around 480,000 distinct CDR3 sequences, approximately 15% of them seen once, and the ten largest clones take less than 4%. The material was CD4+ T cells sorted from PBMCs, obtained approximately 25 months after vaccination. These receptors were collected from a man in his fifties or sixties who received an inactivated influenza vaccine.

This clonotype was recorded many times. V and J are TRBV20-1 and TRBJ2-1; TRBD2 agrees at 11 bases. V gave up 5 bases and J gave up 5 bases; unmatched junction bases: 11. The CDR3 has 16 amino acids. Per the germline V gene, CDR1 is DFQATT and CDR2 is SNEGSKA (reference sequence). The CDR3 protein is CSAYNSGRAQNNEQFF. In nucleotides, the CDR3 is TGCAGTGCTTATAATAGCGGGAGGGCCCAAAACAATGAGCAGTTCTTC.

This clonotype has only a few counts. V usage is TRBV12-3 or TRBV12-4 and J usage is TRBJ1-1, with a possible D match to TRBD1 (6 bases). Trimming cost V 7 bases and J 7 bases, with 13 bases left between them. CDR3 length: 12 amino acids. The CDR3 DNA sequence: TGTGCCAGCACCTTAGGAGGGGGTGAAGCTTTCTTT. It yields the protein CASTLGGGEAFF.

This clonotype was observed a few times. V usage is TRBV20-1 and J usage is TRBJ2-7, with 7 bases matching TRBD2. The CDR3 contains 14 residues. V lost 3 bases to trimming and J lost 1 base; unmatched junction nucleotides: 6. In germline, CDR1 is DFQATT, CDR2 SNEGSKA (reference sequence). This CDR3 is CSARALAVSYEQYF. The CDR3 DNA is TGCAGTGCTAGGGCCCTAGCGGTATCCTACGAGCAGTACTTC.

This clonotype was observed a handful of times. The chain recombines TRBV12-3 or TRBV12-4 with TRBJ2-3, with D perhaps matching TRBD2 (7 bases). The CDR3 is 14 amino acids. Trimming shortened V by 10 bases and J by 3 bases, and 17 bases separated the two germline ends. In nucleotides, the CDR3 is TGTGCCACACGCTGGGGGGGCGGGACAGATACGCAGTATTTT. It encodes CATRWGGGTDTQYF.

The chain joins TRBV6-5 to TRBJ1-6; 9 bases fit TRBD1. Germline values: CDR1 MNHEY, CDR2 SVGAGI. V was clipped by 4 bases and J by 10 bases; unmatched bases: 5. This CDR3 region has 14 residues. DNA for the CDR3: TGTGCCAGCAGTTTAGACAGGGGGGTCTCACCCCTCCACTTT. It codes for CASSLDRGVSPLHF.

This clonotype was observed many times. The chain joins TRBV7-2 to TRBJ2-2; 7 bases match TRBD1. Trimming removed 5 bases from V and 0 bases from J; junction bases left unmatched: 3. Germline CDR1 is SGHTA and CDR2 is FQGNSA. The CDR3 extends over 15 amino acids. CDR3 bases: TGTGCCAGCAGCAAGGACAGGACGAACACCGGGGAGCTGTTTTTT. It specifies CASSKDRTNTGELFF.

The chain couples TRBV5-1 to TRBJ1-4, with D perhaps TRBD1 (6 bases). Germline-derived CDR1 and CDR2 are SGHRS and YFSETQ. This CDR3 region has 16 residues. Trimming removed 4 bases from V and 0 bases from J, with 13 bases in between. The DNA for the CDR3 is TGCGCCAGCAGCACCGGGGACACTACAACTAATGAAAAACTGTTTTTT. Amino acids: CASSTGDTTTNEKLFF.

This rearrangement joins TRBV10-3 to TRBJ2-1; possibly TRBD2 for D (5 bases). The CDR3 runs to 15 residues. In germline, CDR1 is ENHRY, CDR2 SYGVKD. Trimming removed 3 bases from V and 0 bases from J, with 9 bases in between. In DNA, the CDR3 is TGTGCCATCAGTGAATCCAGCGGCTCCTACAATGAGCAGTTCTTC. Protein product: CAISESSGSYNEQFF.

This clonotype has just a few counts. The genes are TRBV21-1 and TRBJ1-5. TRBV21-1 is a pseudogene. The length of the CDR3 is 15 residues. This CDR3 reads CASSKALTSNQPQHF. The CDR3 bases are TGTGCCAGCAGCAAAGCGCTGACAAGCAATCAGCCCCAGCATTTT.

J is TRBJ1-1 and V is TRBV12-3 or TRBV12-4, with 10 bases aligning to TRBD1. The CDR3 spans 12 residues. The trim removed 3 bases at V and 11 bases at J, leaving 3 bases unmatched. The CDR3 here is CASSFGQGGAFF. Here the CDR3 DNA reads TGTGCCAGCAGTTTTGGACAGGGGGGGGCTTTCTTT.

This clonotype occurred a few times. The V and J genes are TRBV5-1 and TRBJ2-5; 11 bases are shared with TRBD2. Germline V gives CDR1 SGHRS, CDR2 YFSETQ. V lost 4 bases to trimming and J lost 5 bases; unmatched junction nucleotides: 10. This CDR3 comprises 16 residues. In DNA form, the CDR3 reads TGCGCCAGCAGCGGGACTAGCGGCTGGTTCCGGGAGACCCAGTACTTC. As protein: CASSGTSGWFRETQYF.

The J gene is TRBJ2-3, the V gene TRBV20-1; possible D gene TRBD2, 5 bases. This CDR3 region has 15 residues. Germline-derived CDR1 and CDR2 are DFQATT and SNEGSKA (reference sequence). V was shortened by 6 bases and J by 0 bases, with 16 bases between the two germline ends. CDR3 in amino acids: CSANNRRGSTDTQYF. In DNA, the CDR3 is TGCAGTGCCAATAACCGGCGCGGGAGCACAGATACGCAGTATTTT.

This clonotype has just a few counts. The CDR3 loop reads CASSTYRGTGELFF. The CDR3 DNA reads as TGTGCCAGCAGCACTTACAGGGGCACCGGGGAGCTGTTTTTT. This chain links TRBV7-3 with TRBJ2-2; 7 bases map to TRBD1. V was clipped by 5 bases and J by 4 bases; unmatched bases: 4. Germline V CDR1 and CDR2: SGHTA, FQGTGA. This CDR3 has 14 residues.

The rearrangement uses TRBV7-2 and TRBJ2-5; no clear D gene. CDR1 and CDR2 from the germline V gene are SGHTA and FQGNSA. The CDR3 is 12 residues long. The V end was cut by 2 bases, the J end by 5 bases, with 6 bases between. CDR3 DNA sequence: TGTGCCAGCAGCTTAATGGGGGAGACCCAGTACTTC. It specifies CASSLMGETQYF.

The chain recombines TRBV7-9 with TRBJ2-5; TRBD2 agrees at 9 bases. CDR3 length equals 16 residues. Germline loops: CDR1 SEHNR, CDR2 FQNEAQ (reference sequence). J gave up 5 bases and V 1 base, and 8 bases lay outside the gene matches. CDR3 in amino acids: CASSLGGSGSLETQYF. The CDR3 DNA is TGTGCCAGCAGCTTAGGGGGTAGCGGGAGTTTGGAGACCCAGTACTTC.